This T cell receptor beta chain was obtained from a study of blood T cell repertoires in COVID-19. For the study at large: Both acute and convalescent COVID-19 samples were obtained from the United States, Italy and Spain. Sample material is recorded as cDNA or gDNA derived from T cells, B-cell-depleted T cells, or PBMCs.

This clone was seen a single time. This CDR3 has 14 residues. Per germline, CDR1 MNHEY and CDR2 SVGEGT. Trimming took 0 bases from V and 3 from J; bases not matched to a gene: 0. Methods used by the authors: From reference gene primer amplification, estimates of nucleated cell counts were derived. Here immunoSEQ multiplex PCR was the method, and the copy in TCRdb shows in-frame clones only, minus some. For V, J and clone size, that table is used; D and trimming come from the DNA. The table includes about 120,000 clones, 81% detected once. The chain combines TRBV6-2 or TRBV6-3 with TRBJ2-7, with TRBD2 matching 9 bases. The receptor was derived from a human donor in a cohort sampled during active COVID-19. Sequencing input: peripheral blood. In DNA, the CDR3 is TGTGCCAGCAGTTACTCGACTAGCGGCTACGAGCAGTACTTC. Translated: CASSYSTSGYEQYF.